The TCR beta chain under discussion was sequenced for a study of response to subunit inactivated influenza vaccine. A single record per CDR3 protein comes from TCRdb applying MiXCR to the RT-PCR reads. This sample has about half a million distinct CDR3 sequences, with about 25% found just once. In regard to this clonotype: Its target is not known.

The V gene's germline CDR1 is SGHDT and CDR2 YYEEEE. This CDR3 contains 15 residues. Unmatched junction bases numbered 5, after V lost 3 bases and J lost 7 bases. Regarding the study as a whole: After each seasonal influenza vaccination, few new T cells are recruited, the authors suggested.

The sequencing here drew on CD4+ T cells sorted from PBMCs, taken more than 4 days after vaccination. This TCR was sampled from a man aged 45-60 years who received an inactivated influenza vaccine. The chain carries TRBV5-6 and TRBJ2-2; 11 nucleotides match TRBD1. Here the CDR3 reads CASSSDRGLNGELFF. The CDR3 coding sequence is TGTGCCAGCAGCTCGGACAGGGGGCTTAACGGGGAGCTGTTTTTT.